This is a list of T cell receptor beta chains from one sample in a study of OX40 agonist ivuxolimab in advanced cancers. Libraries were prepared by immunoSEQ multiplex PCR; TCRdb keeps only in-frame clonotypes and omits some of them. The sample lists about 110,000 clones; approximately 90% were seen once. The sample consisted of CD4+ or CD8+ T cells sorted from blood, taken in a trial of the OX40 agonist ivuxolimab. All receptors come from an adult with an advanced solid tumor such as melanoma, head and neck, liver or kidney cancer. The CDR3 runs from the conserved cysteine through the conserved F or W. The D gene is left open where the match is weak. Expanded clones are given a class, and other clones once, few, many or no size at all.

clone size	V gene	D gene	J gene	CDR3 length	CDR3 DNA	CDR3 protein
NA	TRBV7-2	TRBD1	TRBJ2-7	15	TGTGCCAGCAGCGGAACCGGGACAGGATACTACGAGCAGTACTTC	CASSGTGTGYYEQYF
once	TRBV5-4	NA	TRBJ2-5	15	TGTGCCAGCAGCTTGAAGGGGCCTGTACAAGAGACCCAGTACTTC	CASSLKGPVQETQYF
many	TRBV19	NA	TRBJ2-5	14	TGTGCCAGTAGTATAGAGGGCAGGGTGGGGACCCAGTACTTC	CASSIEGRVGTQYF
NA	TRBV5-5	NA	TRBJ1-1	14	TGTGCCAGCAGCTTAGACCTAGGGAACACTGAAGCTTTCTTT	CASSLDLGNTEAFF
few	TRBV5-1	NA	TRBJ2-1	16	TGCGCCAGCAGCACTCAAGGACGCATCTCCTACAATGAGCAGTTCTTC	CASSTQGRISYNEQFF
NA	TRBV19	TRBD2	TRBJ2-3	15	TGTGCCAGTAGTATAGGGCCTAGCGGGACAGATACGCAGTATTTT	CASSIGPSGTDTQYF
NA	TRBV9	NA	TRBJ1-5	14	TGTGCCAGCAGCGTAGATGGAGGCAATCAGCCCCAGCATTTT	CASSVDGGNQPQHF
NA	TRBV25-1	TRBD2	TRBJ2-1	14	TGTGCCATCTCGCCGAGCGGGAGACGCAATGAGCAGTTCTTC	CAISPSGRRNEQFF
NA	TRBV7-2	NA	TRBJ1-6	16	TGTGCCAGCAGCTTAGGTGGGGCTTCGGCTAGCTCACCCCTCCACTTT	CASSLGGASASSPLHF
NA	TRBV9	NA	TRBJ2-2	15	TGTGCCAGCAGCTCTCAGACAGCGAACACCGGGGAGCTGTTTTTT	CASSSQTANTGELFF
few	TRBV10-3	NA	TRBJ1-5	14	TGTGCCATCAGCCCCGACAGTGGCCATCAGCCCCAGCATTTT	CAISPDSGHQPQHF
NA	TRBV7-2	TRBD1	TRBJ2-3	14	TGTGCCAGCAGCCGGGACAGAAGCACAGATACGCAGTATTTT	CASSRDRSTDTQYF
NA	TRBV5-5	TRBD2	TRBJ2-3	17	TGTGCCAGCAGCTTGGTGGTAGCGGGAGACGGCACAGATACGCAGTATTTT	CASSLVVAGDGTDTQYF
few	TRBV30	NA	TRBJ1-2	14	TGTGCCTGGAGTTGGGGGCGAGGAGGCTATGGCTACACCTTC	CAWSWGRGGYGYTF
NA	TRBV18	TRBD1	TRBJ1-1	12	TGTGCCAGCTCACCCGGGACAGGGTTGTCTTTCTTT	CASSPGTGLSFF